Detailed here is one T cell receptor (beta chain). Its specificity is unknown. Sequencing was performed with immunoSEQ multiplex PCR; in TCRdb, only in-frame clones are kept and a portion is missing. In the table there are about 33,000 clones, around 94% of which are singletons. These data are taken from a study of T cell clones after liver transplantation. The wider study: Until 12-24 months post-transplant, subjects got standard immunosuppression and no induction.

CDR1 and CDR2 from the germline V gene are ENHRY and SYGVKD. The CDR3 totals 15 residues. Losses at the gene ends were 0 bases for V and 6 bases for J; bases not matched to a gene: 6. Whole-study findings and limits: Low donor cell numbers restricted donor-reactive repertoire measurement in two subjects. Post-transplant time points were not standardized, so conclusions are preliminary.

The rearrangement uses TRBV10-3 and TRBJ1-1, with 8 bases that match TRBD1. The sample consisted of CD8+ T cells from blood, taken 12 months after liver transplant. The TCR was taken from a human patient who received a liver transplant. A subset of T cells may come from the graft donor. In DNA, the CDR3 is TGTGCCATCAGTGAGTCGTGGACAGGGTCCCCTGAAGCTTTCTTT. Residues: CAISESWTGSPEAFF.